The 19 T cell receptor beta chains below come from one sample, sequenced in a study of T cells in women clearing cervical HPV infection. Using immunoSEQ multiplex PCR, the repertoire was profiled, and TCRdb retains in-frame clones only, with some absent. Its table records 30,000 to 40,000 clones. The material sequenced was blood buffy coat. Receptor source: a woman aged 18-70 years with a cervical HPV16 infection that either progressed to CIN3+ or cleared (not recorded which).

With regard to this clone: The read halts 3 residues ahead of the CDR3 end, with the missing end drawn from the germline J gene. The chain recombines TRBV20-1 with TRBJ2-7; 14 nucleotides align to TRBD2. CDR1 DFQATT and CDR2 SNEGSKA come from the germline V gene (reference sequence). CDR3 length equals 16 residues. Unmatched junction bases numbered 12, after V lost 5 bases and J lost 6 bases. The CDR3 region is CSARHGGLAGVAEQYF. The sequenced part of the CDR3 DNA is TGCAGTGCTCGACATGGGGGACTAGCGGGAGTTGCCGAG.

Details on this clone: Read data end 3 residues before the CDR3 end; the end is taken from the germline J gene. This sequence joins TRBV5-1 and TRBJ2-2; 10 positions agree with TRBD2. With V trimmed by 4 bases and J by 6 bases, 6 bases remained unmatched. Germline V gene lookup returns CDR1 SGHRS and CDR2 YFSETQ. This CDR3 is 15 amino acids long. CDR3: CASSPLTSGSGELFF. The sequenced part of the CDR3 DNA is TGCGCCAGCAGCCCCCTGACTAGCGGGTCCGGGGAG.

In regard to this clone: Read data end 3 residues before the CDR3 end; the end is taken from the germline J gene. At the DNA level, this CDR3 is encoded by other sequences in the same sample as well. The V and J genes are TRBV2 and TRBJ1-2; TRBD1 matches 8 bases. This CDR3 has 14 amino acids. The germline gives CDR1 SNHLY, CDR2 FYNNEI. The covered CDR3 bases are TGTGCCAGCAGTGAAGCGGCAGGGGGCGCGGGC. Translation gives CASSEAAGGAG. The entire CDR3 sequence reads CASSEAAGGAGYTF.

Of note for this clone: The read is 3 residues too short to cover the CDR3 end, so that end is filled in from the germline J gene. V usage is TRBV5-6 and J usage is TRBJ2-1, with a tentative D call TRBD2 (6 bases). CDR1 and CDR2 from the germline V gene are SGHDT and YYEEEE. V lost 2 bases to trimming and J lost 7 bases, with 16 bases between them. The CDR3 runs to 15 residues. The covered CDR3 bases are TGTGCCAGCAGCTTTACGGAGGGTCGGGGGAATGAG. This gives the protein CASSFTEGRGNE. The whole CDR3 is CASSFTEGRGNEQFF. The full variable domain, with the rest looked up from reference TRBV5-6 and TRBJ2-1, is DAGVTQSPTHLIKTRGQQVTLRCSPKSGHDTVSWYQQALGQGPQFIFQYYEEEERQRGNFPDRFSGHQFPNYSSELNVNALLLGDSALYLCASSFTEGRGNEQFFGPGTRLTVL.

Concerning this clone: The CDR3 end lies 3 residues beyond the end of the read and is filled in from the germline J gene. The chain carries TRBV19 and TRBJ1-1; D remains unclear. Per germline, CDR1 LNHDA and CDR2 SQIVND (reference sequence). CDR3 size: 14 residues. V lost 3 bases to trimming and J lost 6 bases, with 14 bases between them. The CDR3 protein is CASSIGTAVAEAFF. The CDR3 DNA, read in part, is TGTGCCAGTAGTATCGGTACGGCGGTCGCTGAA.

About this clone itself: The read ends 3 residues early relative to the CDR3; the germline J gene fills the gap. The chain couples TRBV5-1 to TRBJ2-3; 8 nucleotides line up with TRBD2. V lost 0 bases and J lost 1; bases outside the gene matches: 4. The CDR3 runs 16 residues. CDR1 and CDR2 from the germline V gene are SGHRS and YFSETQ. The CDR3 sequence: CASSLGREEGTDTQYF. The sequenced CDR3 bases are TGCGCCAGCAGCTTGGGGCGGGAGGAAGGCACAGATACG.

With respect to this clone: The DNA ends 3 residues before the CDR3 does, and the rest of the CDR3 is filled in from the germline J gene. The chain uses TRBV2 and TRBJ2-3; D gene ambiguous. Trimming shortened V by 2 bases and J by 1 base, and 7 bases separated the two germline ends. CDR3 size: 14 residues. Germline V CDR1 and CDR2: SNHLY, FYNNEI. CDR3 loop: CASSEPPGTDTQYF. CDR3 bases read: TGTGCCAGCAGTGAACCCCCCGGCACAGATACG.

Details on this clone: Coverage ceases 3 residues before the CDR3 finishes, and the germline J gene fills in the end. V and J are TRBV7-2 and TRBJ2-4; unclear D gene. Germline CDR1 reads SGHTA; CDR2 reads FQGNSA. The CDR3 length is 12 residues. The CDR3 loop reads CASSPVQVGQYF. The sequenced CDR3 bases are TGTGCCAGCAGCCCCGTTCAGGTTGGT.

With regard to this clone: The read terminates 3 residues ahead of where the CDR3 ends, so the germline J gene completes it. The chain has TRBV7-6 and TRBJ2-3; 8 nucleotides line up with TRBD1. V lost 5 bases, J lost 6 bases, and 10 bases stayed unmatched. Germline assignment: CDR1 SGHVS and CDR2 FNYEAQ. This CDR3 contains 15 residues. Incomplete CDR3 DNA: TGTGCCAGCAGCGTACAGGACAGGGAAACCGATACG. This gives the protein CASSVQDRETDT. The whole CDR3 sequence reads CASSVQDRETDTQYF. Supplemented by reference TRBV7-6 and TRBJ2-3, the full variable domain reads GAGVSQSPRYKVTKRGQDVALRCDPISGHVSLYWYRQALGQGPEFLTYFNYEAQQDKSGLPNDRFSAERPEGSISTLTIQRTEQRDSAMYRCASSVQDRETDTQYFGPGTRLTVL.

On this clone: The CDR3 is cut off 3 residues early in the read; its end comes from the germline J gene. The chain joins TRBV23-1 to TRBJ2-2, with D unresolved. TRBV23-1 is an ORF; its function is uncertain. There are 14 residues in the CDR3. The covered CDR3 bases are TGCGCCAGCAGTCAAAGACACCGTAATGAAAAG. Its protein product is CASSQRHRNEK. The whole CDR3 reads CASSQRHRNEKLFF.

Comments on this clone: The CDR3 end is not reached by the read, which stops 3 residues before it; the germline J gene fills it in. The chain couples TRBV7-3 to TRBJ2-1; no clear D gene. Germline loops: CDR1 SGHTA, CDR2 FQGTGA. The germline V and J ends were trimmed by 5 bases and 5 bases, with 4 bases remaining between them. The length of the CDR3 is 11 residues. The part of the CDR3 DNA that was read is TGTGCCAGCAGCCTTGACAATGAG. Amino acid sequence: CASSLDNE. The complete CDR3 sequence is CASSLDNEQFF. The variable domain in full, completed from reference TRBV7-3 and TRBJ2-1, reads GAGVSQTPSNKVTEKGKYVELRCDPISGHTALYWYRQSLGQGPEFLIYFQGTGAADDSGLPNDRFFAVRPEGSVSTLKIQRTERGDSAVYLCASSLDNEQFFGPGTRLTVL.

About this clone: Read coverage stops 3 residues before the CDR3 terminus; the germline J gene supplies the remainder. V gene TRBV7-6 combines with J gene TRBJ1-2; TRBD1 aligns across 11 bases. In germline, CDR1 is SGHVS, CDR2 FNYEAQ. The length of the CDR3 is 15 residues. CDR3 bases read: TGTGCCAGCAGCGCCGGACAGGGGGCTTTCTACGAC. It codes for CASSAGQGAFYD. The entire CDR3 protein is CASSAGQGAFYDYTF.

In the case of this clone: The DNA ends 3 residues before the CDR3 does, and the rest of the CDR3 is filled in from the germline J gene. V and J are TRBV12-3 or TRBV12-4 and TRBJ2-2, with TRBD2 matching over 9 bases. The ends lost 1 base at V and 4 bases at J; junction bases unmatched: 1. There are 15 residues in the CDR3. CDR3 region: CASSLELAGTGELFF. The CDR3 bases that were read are TGTGCCAGCAGTTTAGAACTAGCGGGCACCGGGGAG.

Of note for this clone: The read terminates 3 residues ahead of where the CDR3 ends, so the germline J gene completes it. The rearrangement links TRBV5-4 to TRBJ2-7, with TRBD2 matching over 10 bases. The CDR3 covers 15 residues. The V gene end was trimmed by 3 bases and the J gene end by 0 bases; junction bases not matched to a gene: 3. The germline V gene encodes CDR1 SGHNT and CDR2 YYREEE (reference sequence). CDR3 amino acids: CASSYGTSVSYEQYF. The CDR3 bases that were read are TGTGCCAGCAGCTACGGGACTAGCGTCTCCTACGAG.

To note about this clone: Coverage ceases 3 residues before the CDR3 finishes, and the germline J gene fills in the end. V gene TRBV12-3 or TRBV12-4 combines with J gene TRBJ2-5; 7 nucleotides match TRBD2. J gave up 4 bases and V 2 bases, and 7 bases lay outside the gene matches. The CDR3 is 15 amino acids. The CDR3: CASSLTGGLGETQYF. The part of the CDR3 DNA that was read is TGTGCCAGCAGTTTAACGGGGGGACTCGGAGAGACC.

The CDR3 sequence: CSARGMLAGTKNIQYF. The DNA read from the CDR3 is TGCAGTGCTAGAGGTATGCTAGCGGGAACCAAAAACATT. This chain joins TRBV20-1 and TRBJ2-4; TRBD2 agrees at 9 bases. With the read ending 3 residues before the CDR3 end, the germline J gene is used to fill in that end. Trimming removed 1 base from V and 2 bases from J; junction bases left unmatched: 6. CDR1 and CDR2 from the germline V gene are DFQATT and SNEGSKA (reference sequence). This CDR3 is 16 amino acids long.

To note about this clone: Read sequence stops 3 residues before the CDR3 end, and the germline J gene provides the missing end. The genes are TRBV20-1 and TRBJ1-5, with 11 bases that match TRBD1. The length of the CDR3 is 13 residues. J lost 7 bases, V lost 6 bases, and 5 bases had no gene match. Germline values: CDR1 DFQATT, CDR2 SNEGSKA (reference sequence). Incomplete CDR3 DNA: TGCAGTGCCTGGACAGGGGGCAGGCAGCCC. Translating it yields CSAWTGGRQP. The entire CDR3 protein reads CSAWTGGRQPQHF.

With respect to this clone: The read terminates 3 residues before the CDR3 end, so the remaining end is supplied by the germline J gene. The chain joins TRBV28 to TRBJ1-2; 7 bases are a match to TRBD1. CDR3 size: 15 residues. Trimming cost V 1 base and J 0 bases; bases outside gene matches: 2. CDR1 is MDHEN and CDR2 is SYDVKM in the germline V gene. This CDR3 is CASSLYTGANYGYTF. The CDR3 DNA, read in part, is TGTGCCAGCAGTTTATACACAGGGGCTAACTATGGC.

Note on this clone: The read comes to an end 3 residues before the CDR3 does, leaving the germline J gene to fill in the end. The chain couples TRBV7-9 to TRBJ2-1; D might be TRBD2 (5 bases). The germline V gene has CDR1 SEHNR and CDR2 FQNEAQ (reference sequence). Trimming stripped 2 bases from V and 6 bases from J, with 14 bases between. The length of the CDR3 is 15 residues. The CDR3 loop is CASSLNLDFSNEQFF. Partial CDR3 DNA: TGTGCCAGCAGCTTAAACCTGGACTTCTCCAATGAG.